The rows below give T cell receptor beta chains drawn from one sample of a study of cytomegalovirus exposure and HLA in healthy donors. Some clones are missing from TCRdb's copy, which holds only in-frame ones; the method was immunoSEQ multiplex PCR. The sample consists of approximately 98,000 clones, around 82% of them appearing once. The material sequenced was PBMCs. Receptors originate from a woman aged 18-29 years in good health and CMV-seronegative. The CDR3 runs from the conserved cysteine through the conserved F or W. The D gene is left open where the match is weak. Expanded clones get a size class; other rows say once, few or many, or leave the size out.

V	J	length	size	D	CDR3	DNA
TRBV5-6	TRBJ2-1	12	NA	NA	CASSRHGLEQFF	TGTGCCAGCAGCAGGCACGGGTTAGAGCAGTTCTTC
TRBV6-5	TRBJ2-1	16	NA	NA	CASSSLWGEANNEQFF	TGTGCCAGCAGTTCTTTATGGGGGGAGGCTAACAATGAGCAGTTCTTC
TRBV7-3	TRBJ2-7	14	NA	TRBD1	CASSRTGGVYEQYF	TGTGCCAGCAGCCGGACAGGGGGCGTCTACGAGCAGTACTTC
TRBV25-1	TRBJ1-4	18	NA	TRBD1	CASSDTIKSEGAKEKLFF	TGTGCCAGCAGTGACACCATCAAATCCGAGGGGGCTAAAGAAAAACTGTTTTTT
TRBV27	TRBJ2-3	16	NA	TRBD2	CASSTQLAGGTDTQYF	TGTGCCAGCAGTACCCAGCTAGCGGGGGGCACAGATACGCAGTATTTT
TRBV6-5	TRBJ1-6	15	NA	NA	CASKPTQGLNSPLHF	TGTGCCAGCAAACCAACCCAGGGGTTGAATTCACCCCTCCACTTT
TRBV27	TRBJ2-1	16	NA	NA	CASSLSSRGPYNEQFF	TGTGCCAGCAGTTTATCATCCAGGGGCCCCTACAATGAGCAGTTCTTC
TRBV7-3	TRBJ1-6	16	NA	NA	CASSLMKGDRNSPLHF	TGTGCCAGCAGCTTAATGAAGGGGGACCGAAATTCACCCCTCCACTTT
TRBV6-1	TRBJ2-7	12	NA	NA	CASWSTDYEQYF	TGTGCCAGCTGGAGTACGGACTACGAGCAGTACTTC
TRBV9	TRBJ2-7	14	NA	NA	CASSVGDSVDEQYF	TGTGCCAGCAGCGTAGGGGATAGCGTTGACGAGCAGTACTTC
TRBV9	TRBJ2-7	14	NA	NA	CASSGRRDGGEQYF	TGTGCCAGCAGCGGCCGCAGGGATGGCGGCGAGCAGTACTTC
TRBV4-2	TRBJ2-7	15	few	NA	CASSQDRASLYEQYF	TGTGCCAGCAGCCAAGATCGGGCTAGCCTCTACGAGCAGTACTTC
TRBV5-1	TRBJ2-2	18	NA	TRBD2	CASSGGLAGQTNTGELFF	TGCGCCAGCAGCGGGGGACTAGCGGGGCAGACTAACACCGGGGAGCTGTTTTTT
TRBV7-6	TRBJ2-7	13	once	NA	CASSWRLDYEQYF	TGTGCCAGCAGTTGGCGACTGGATTACGAGCAGTACTTC
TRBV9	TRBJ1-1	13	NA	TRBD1	CASSLTGVTEAFF	TGTGCCAGCTCCTTGACAGGGGTCACTGAAGCTTTCTTT
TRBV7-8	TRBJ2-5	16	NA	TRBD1	CASRTTGQGMGETQYF	TGTGCCAGCAGAACTACCGGACAGGGGATGGGAGAGACCCAGTACTTC
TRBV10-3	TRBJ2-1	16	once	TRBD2	CAIRQGTSGGYNEQFF	TGTGCCATCAGGCAAGGGACTAGCGGGGGGTACAATGAGCAGTTCTTC
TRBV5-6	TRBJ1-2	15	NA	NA	CASSLSPRGGEGYTF	TGTGCCAGCAGCTTGTCGCCTCGGGGAGGGGAGGGCTACACCTTC
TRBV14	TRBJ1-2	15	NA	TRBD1	CASRRGQGDSYGYTF	TGTGCCAGCAGAAGGGGACAGGGGGATAGCTATGGCTACACCTTC
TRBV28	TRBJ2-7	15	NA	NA	CASSEETDISYEQYF	TGTGCCAGCAGTGAGGAGACGGACATCTCCTACGAGCAGTACTTC
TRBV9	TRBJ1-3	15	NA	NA	CASSAPLGRGNTIYF	TGTGCCAGCAGCGCGCCGCTGGGGAGAGGAAACACCATATATTTT
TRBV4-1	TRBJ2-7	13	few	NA	CASSQVVVYEQYF	TGCGCCAGCAGCCAAGTCGTTGTCTACGAGCAGTACTTC
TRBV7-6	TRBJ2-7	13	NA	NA	CASGPPRTYEQYF	TGTGCCAGCGGTCCGCCCAGGACCTACGAGCAGTACTTC
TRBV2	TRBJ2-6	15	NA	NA	CATGLVTSGANVLTF	TGTGCCACCGGTCTAGTAACCTCTGGGGCCAACGTCCTGACTTTC
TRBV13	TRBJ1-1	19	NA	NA	CASSSRQANPELGNTEAFF	TGTGCCAGCAGTTCAAGACAGGCAAACCCTGAATTAGGGAACACTGAAGCTTTCTTT
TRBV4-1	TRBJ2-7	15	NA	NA	CASSHRGRGAYEQYF	TGCGCCAGCAGCCACAGAGGCAGGGGCGCCTACGAGCAGTACTTC
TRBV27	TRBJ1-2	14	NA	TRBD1	CASSLSPQGNGYTF	TGTGCCAGCAGTTTATCCCCACAGGGGAATGGCTACACCTTC
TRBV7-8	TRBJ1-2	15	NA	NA	CASSSTGIGLYGYTF	TGTGCCAGCAGCTCCACAGGGATCGGCCTCTATGGCTACACCTTC
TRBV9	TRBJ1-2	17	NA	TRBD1	CASSVVSRQGASDGYTF	TGTGCCAGCAGCGTAGTTTCCCGACAGGGAGCGTCTGATGGCTACACCTTC
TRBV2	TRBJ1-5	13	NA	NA	CASSEAENQPQHF	TGTGCCAGCAGTGAAGCTGAGAATCAGCCCCAGCATTTT
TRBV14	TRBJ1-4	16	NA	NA	CASSQSSTGSLEKLFF	TGTGCCAGCAGCCAATCCTCAACAGGATCCCTTGAAAAACTGTTTTTT
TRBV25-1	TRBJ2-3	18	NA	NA	CASSEFPPGQTSTDTQYF	TGTGCCAGCAGTGAATTCCCCCCCGGACAAACTAGCACAGATACGCAGTATTTT
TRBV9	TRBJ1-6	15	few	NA	CASGPGDSMDSPLHF	TGTGCCAGCGGCCCTGGTGACTCGATGGATTCACCCCTCCACTTT
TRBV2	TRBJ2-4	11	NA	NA	CASGGGNIQYF	TGTGCCAGCGGGGGAGGAAACATTCAGTACTTC
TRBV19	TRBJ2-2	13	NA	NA	CAVGRSNTGELFF	TGTGCCGTGGGGAGATCGAACACCGGGGAGCTGTTTTTT
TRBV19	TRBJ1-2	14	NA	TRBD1	CASIPRDRGYGYTF	TGTGCCAGTATCCCCCGGGACAGAGGTTATGGCTACACCTTC
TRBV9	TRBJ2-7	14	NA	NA	CASSPDPRSYEQYF	TGTGCCAGCAGCCCCGACCCGAGGTCCTACGAGCAGTACTTC
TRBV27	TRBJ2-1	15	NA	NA	CASRYRVNSYNEQFF	TGTGCCAGCAGGTACAGGGTGAACTCCTACAATGAGCAGTTCTTC
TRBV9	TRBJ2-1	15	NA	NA	CASSVADNEGVEQFF	TGTGCCAGCAGCGTAGCGGACAACGAGGGGGTTGAGCAGTTCTTC
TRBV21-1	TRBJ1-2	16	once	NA	CASSKEGDRGNYGYTF	TGTGCCAGCAGCAAAGAAGGAGACAGGGGTAACTATGGCTACACCTTC
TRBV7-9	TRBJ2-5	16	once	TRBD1	CASSPGTGGLWETQYF	TGTGCCAGCAGCCCCGGGACAGGGGGCTTGTGGGAGACCCAGTACTTC
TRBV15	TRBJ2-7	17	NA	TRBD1	CATSRGGWGQGRYEQYF	TGTGCCACCAGCAGAGGGGGTTGGGGACAGGGGAGGTACGAGCAGTACTTC
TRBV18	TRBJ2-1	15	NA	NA	CASSPGGLSYNEQFF	TGTGCCAGCTCACCTGGGGGCCTCTCCTACAATGAGCAGTTCTTC
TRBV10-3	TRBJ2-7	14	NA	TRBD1	CAISGGTGGYEQYF	TGTGCCATCAGTGGGGGTACAGGGGGCTACGAGCAGTACTTC
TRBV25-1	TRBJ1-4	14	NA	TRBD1	CASRGQRFNEKLFF	TGTGCCAGCAGGGGACAGAGATTTAATGAAAAACTGTTTTTT
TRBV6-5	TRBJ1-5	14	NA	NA	CASSPKSGRQPQHF	TGTGCCAGCAGTCCGAAATCGGGGAGACAGCCCCAGCATTTT
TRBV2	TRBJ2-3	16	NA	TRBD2	CASSALAGSTTDTQYF	TGTGCCAGCAGTGCACTAGCGGGGAGTACCACAGATACGCAGTATTTT
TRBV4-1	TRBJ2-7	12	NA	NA	CASSQLASEQYF	TGCGCCAGCAGCCAACTAGCATCCGAGCAGTACTTC
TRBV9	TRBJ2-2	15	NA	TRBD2	CASSVRGGNTGELFF	TGTGCCAGCAGCGTACGCGGGGGGAACACCGGGGAGCTGTTTTTT
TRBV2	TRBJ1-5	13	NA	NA	CASRAGANQPQHF	TGTGCCAGCAGGGCGGGCGCTAATCAGCCCCAGCATTTT
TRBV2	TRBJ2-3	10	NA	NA	CASRGVTQYF	TGTGCCAGCAGAGGGGTTACGCAGTATTTT